A selection of T cell receptor beta chains follows, all from one sample in a study of response to subunit inactivated influenza vaccine. A single record per CDR3 protein comes from TCRdb applying MiXCR to the RT-PCR reads. The sample holds over 650,000 distinct CDR3 sequences, around a sixth seen once. This sample comprised PBMCs from blood, obtained about 5 days after vaccination. The receptors were gathered from a man between 50 and 59 years old who received an inactivated influenza vaccine. CDR3s include the opening cysteine and the closing phenylalanine or tryptophan. Fields, in order: J gene, clone size, D gene, V gene, CDR3 protein, CDR3 DNA. D genes are given only for firm matches. Rows give clone size only sometimes, using once, few, many, or a class for an expanded clone.

TRBJ1-1 - - TRBV5-8 CASSLDRVWTEAFF TGTGCCAGCAGCTTGGACAGGGTTTGGACTGAAGCTTTCTTT
TRBJ1-4 - - TRBV6-1 CASSGSRGKLFF TGTGCCAGCAGTGGTTCTCGAGGAAAACTGTTTTTT
TRBJ2-7 few TRBD1 TRBV12-3/TRBV12-4 CASSRTGVWGHEQYF TGTGCCAGCAGTCGGACAGGGGTTTGGGGCCACGAGCAGTACTTC
TRBJ2-7 - TRBD2 TRBV7-8 CASSWEAGANYEQYF TGTGCCAGCAGCTGGGAAGCGGGAGCTAACTACGAGCAGTACTTC
TRBJ2-2 - - TRBV5-1 CASSFTTTGELFF TGCGCCAGCAGCTTCACGACCACCGGGGAGCTGTTTTTT
TRBJ1-1 many - TRBV12-3/TRBV12-4 CASSERNTEAFF TGTGCCAGCAGTGAGAGGAACACTGAAGCTTTCTTT
TRBJ2-5 - - TRBV30 CAWTPGMYQETQYF TGTGCCTGGACCCCGGGGATGTACCAAGAGACCCAGTACTTC
TRBJ2-7 - - TRBV6-2/TRBV6-3 CASNDPSRVFEQYF TGTGCCAGCAACGATCCTTCTAGAGTGTTCGAGCAGTACTTC
TRBJ1-1 few - TRBV27 CASSLSGGQTEAFF TGTGCCAGCAGTTTATCGGGGGGGCAGACTGAAGCTTTCTTT
TRBJ1-2 - - TRBV4-3 CASSQEGTGWGYGYTF TGCGCCAGCAGCCAAGAGGGCACAGGGTGGGGCTATGGCTACACCTTC
TRBJ1-1 - - TRBV29-1 CSVDRGYGNTEAFF TGCAGCGTTGACAGGGGTTACGGGAACACTGAAGCTTTCTTT
TRBJ2-1 - - TRBV11-2 CASSRAGTFWSAYNEQFF TGTGCCAGCAGCCGCGCCGGGACTTTCTGGTCAGCCTACAATGAGCAGTTCTTC
TRBJ2-5 - - TRBV12-3/TRBV12-4 CASSLMRGGETQYF TGTGCCAGCAGTTTAATGAGGGGTGGCGAGACCCAGTACTTC
TRBJ2-2 many - TRBV12-3/TRBV12-4 CASSFGQRNTGELFF TGTGCCAGCAGTTTCGGGCAGCGGAACACCGGGGAGCTGTTTTTT
TRBJ2-7 - - TRBV6-1 CASQGEGRLDEQYF TGTGCCAGCCAGGGGGAGGGCCGCCTCGACGAGCAGTACTTC
TRBJ1-4 - TRBD1 TRBV7-2 CASRWTGATNEKLFF TGTGCCAGCAGGTGGACAGGGGCAACTAATGAAAAACTGTTTTTT
TRBJ2-7 - TRBD2 TRBV4-3 CASSQGASGGYEQYF TGCGCCAGCAGCCAAGGGGCTAGCGGGGGCTACGAGCAGTACTTC
TRBJ1-5 - - TRBV5-1 CASSGGEGQPQHF TGCGCCAGCAGCGGAGGGGAAGGACAGCCCCAGCATTTT
TRBJ2-4 - - TRBV18 CASSQQEKLAKNIQYF TGTGCCAGCTCACAACAGGAAAAACTAGCCAAAAACATTCAGTACTTC
TRBJ2-7 - - TRBV5-1 CASAVPGAYEQYF TGCGCCAGCGCTGTGCCCGGGGCCTACGAGCAGTACTTC
TRBJ2-7 few - TRBV4-3 CASSQDRAPSDEQYF TGCGCCAGCAGCCAAGATAGGGCCCCCAGCGACGAGCAGTACTTC
TRBJ2-3 - TRBD2 TRBV12-3/TRBV12-4 CASSSLRGGQSKDTQYF TGTGCCAGCAGTTCACTGCGGGGGGGGCAATCAAAAGATACGCAGTATTTT
TRBJ2-7 many TRBD1 TRBV28 CASRRQGTYEQYF TGTGCCAGCAGACGACAGGGAACCTACGAGCAGTACTTC
TRBJ2-7 - - TRBV6-1 CASKKTDSYEQYF TGTGCCAGCAAAAAGACAGACTCCTACGAGCAGTACTTC
TRBJ2-3 - TRBD2 TRBV13 CASSLPPGGSDTQYF TGTGCCAGCAGCTTACCCCCGGGGGGTTCAGATACGCAGTATTTT
TRBJ2-2 few TRBD1 TRBV9 CASSVVGTGVGTGELFF TGTGCCAGCAGCGTAGTAGGGACAGGGGTAGGCACCGGGGAGCTGTTTTTT
TRBJ1-6 - TRBD1 TRBV10-3 CAISEIDRDGPPLHF TGTGCCATCAGTGAAATCGACAGGGACGGGCCACCCCTCCACTTT
TRBJ1-2 - TRBD1 TRBV7-9 CASSLPSGGGYTF TGTGCCAGCAGCCTTCCCTCAGGGGGTGGCTACACCTTC
TRBJ1-2 many - TRBV29-1 CSVAYRDYGYTF TGCAGCGTTGCCTACAGGGACTATGGCTACACCTTC
TRBJ1-5 - - TRBV2 CASRQMNSNQPQHF TGTGCCAGCAGACAGATGAATAGCAATCAGCCCCAGCATTTT
TRBJ2-7 many - TRBV12-3/TRBV12-4 CASSTAGTRSEQYF TGTGCCAGCAGTACCGCCGGGACCCGCTCCGAGCAGTACTTC
TRBJ2-2 few - TRBV7-9 CASSYRGSSNTGELFF TGTGCCAGCAGCTACCGGGGATCCTCGAACACCGGGGAGCTGTTTTTT
TRBJ1-1 - - TRBV5-1 CASSNQGAPGTEAFF TGCGCCAGCAGCAATCAGGGCGCGCCGGGGACTGAAGCTTTCTTT
TRBJ2-7 - - TRBV29-1 CSVNFGVDEQYF TGCAGCGTGAATTTTGGGGTCGACGAGCAGTACTTC
TRBJ2-7 few - TRBV7-2 CASSTVRDREQYF TGTGCCAGCAGCACCGTTCGGGACCGAGAGCAGTACTTC
TRBJ2-1 - TRBD2 TRBV5-1 CATQTSNGAQQQFF TGCGCCACCCAGACTAGCAATGGGGCTCAGCAACAGTTCTTC
TRBJ2-3 - TRBD2 TRBV7-9 CASSFTSGSYTQYF TGTGCCAGCAGCTTTACTAGCGGGAGTTATACGCAGTATTTT
TRBJ2-7 - TRBD2 TRBV3-1 CASSVKGLPKVYEQYF TGTGCCAGCAGCGTTAAGGGACTACCGAAGGTATACGAGCAGTACTTC
TRBJ1-2 - - TRBV5-1 CASSLQGCRYGYTF TGCGCCAGCAGCTTGCAGGGATGTCGGTATGGCTACACCTTC
TRBJ2-7 - TRBD2 TRBV20-1 CSARDFGGLSYEQYF TGCAGTGCTAGAGATTTCGGGGGGTTGTCCTACGAGCAGTACTTC
TRBJ2-7 - - TRBV5-1 CASSHPGTSSGEQYF TGCGCCAGCAGCCACCCCGGGACCTCCTCGGGCGAGCAGTACTTC
TRBJ2-7 - TRBD1 TRBV12-3/TRBV12-4 CASSPRDRISYEQYF TGTGCCAGCAGCCCAAGGGACAGAATTTCCTACGAGCAGTACTTC
TRBJ1-5 - - TRBV4-1 CASSQVWNLGNQPQHF TGCGCCAGCAGCCAAGTTTGGAATCTGGGCAATCAGCCCCAGCATTTT
TRBJ2-1 many - TRBV12-3/TRBV12-4 CASSRPNEQFF TGTGCCAGCAGCCGTCCCAATGAGCAGTTCTTC
TRBJ2-2 few TRBD1 TRBV6-5 CASSYSGPGTGNTGELFF TGTGCCAGCAGTTACTCGGGTCCTGGGACAGGGAACACCGGGGAGCTGTTTTTT
TRBJ2-5 - - TRBV29-1 CSAPGAAQETQYF TGCAGCGCCCCGGGGGCAGCACAAGAGACCCAGTACTTC
TRBJ1-2 - - TRBV7-9 CASSPEGYTF TGTGCCAGCAGCCCGGAAGGCTACACCTTC
TRBJ1-2 few - TRBV7-9 CASSLAVGRGYGYTF TGTGCCAGCAGCTTAGCAGTCGGCAGGGGCTATGGCTACACCTTC
TRBJ1-1 - - TRBV7-9 CASSLGEGREGFF TGTGCCAGCAGCTTAGGGGAGGGCAGGGAGGGTTTCTTT
TRBJ2-3 few TRBD2 TRBV4-2 CASSQDSGGADTQYF TGTGCCAGCAGCCAAGATTCGGGGGGGGCAGATACGCAGTATTTT
TRBJ2-1 few TRBD1 TRBV10-2 CASSDPGTGPYNEQFF TGCGCCAGCAGTGACCCCGGGACAGGACCCTACAATGAGCAGTTCTTC
TRBJ2-5 few TRBD2 TRBV7-2 CASSSDWTSGRQTQYF TGTGCCAGCAGCTCCGATTGGACTAGCGGGAGACAGACCCAGTACTTC
TRBJ1-2 - - TRBV20-1 CSARGDSNYGYTF TGCAGTGCTAGAGGTGACAGTAACTATGGCTACACCTTC